These 22 T cell receptor beta chains were all obtained from the same sample, sequenced in a study of regulatory T cells in long-lasting Graves disease. Time point defined: newly diagnosed GD, antithyroid drugs for less than 3 months. PBMC RNA was the source of the TCR library. To make TCR beta libraries, researchers used iRepertoire HTBI primers and Arm-PCR of CDR3 regions. TCRdb itself ran the multiplex PCR reads through MiXCR, one entry per CDR3 protein. The table shows approximately 560,000 distinct CDR3 sequences, with around 15% occurring only once. The same data also went into a second study, on T cells in Graves' hyperthyroidism and ophthalmopathy.

The input for sequencing was peripheral blood mononuclear cells (PBMCs), taken at new diagnosis, from a patient treated with antithyroid drugs. These receptors were collected from a man aged 18 to 30 with Graves disease.

The chain links TRBV7-8 to TRBJ2-7; D gene ambiguous. Germline-derived CDR1 and CDR2 are SGHVS and FQNEAQ. V shed 5 bases and J shed 4 bases, with 15 bases lying between them. The length of the CDR3 is 14 residues. Here the CDR3 reads CASSPGPEGYEQYF. In DNA, the CDR3 is TGTGCCAGCAGCCCGGGTCCCGAAGGGTACGAGCAGTACTTC.

This clonotype was recorded a few times. V gene TRBV7-8 combines with J gene TRBJ2-7, with 7 nucleotides matching TRBD1. There are 16 residues in the CDR3. Trimming at V came to 5 bases and at J to 2 bases, leaving 12 bases not matched to a gene. In germline, CDR1 is SGHVS, CDR2 FQNEAQ. This CDR3 reads CASSPVVQGSPYEQYF. The CDR3 DNA reads as TGTGCCAGCAGCCCAGTGGTACAGGGGTCCCCCTACGAGCAGTACTTC.

This clonotype appeared a few times. The chain has TRBV19 and TRBJ2-7; D perhaps matches TRBD2 (5 bases). CDR3 length equals 13 residues. CDR1 LNHDA and CDR2 SQIVND come from the germline V gene (reference sequence). The V end was cut by 3 bases, the J end by 9 bases, with 15 bases between. The CDR3 sequence: CASSIGRAAWQYF. In DNA, the CDR3 is TGTGCCAGTAGTATCGGGCGGGCCGCTTGGCAGTACTTC.

This clonotype was recorded a few times. The chain combines TRBV5-1 with TRBJ1-1; D unclear. Germline V gene sequence: CDR1 SGHRS, CDR2 YFSETQ. The CDR3 is 15 amino acids. Trimming cost V 0 bases and J 2 bases, with 11 bases left between them. CDR3 loop: CASSLDTIINTEAFF. CDR3 in DNA: TGCGCCAGCAGCTTGGACACAATTATAAACACTGAAGCTTTCTTT. The full variable domain, its missing parts supplied by reference TRBV5-1 and TRBJ1-1, is KAGVTQTPRYLIKTRGQQVTLSCSPISGHRSVSWYQQTPGQGLQFLFEYFSETQRNKGNFPGRFSGRQFSNSRSEMNVSTLELGDSALYLCASSLDTIINTEAFFGQGTRLTVV.

The J gene is TRBJ1-5, the V gene TRBV7-2; no clear D gene. Trimming stripped 3 bases from V and 7 bases from J, with 10 bases between. Germline V gene data show CDR1 as SGHTA and CDR2 as FQGNSA. There are 13 residues in the CDR3. CDR3 in DNA: TGTGCCAGCAGCTTTAGTACCACCCAGCCCCAGCATTTT. Residues: CASSFSTTQPQHF. Full variable domain (outside the CDR3, taken from reference TRBV7-2 and TRBJ1-5): GAGVSQSPSNKVTEKGKDVELRCDPISGHTALYWYRQSLGQGLEFLIYFQGNSAPDKSGLPSDRFSAERTGGSVSTLTIQRTQQEDSAVYLCASSFSTTQPQHFGDGTRLSIL.

The chain employs TRBV19 and TRBJ1-3, with D possibly TRBD1 on 5 matching bases. The CDR3 is 14 amino acids. Trimming shortened V by 6 bases and J by 5 bases, and 14 bases separated the two germline ends. Germline values: CDR1 LNHDA, CDR2 SQIVND (reference sequence). The CDR3 reads CASSSGRLRNTIYF. CDR3 DNA: TGTGCCAGTAGCTCGGGACGTCTCAGAAACACCATATATTTT.

This clonotype was counted only a few times. The chain uses TRBV27 and TRBJ1-1; no clear D. CDR1 and CDR2 from the germline V gene are MNHEY and SMNVEV (reference sequence). This CDR3 is 14 amino acids long. V was clipped by 7 bases and J by 0 bases, with 12 bases between them. CDR3 amino acids: CASNWYSLNTEAFF. CDR3 in DNA: TGTGCCAGCAATTGGTACAGCTTGAACACTGAAGCTTTCTTT.

This clonotype occurred many times. The chain is built from TRBV28 and TRBJ2-7, with TRBD1 matching over 8 bases. The CDR3 length is 15 residues. V lost 3 bases, J lost 0 bases, and 4 bases stayed unmatched. The germline V gene encodes CDR1 MDHEN and CDR2 SYDVKM. CDR3 coding DNA: TGTGCCAGCAGTTTTCGTACAGGGGGCTCCTACGAGCAGTACTTC. Translation: CASSFRTGGSYEQYF.

V usage is TRBV20-1 and J usage is TRBJ2-5; 11 nucleotides match TRBD2. CDR1 and CDR2 from the germline V gene are DFQATT and SNEGSKA (reference sequence). The V and J ends lost 5 bases and 7 bases, in that order; junction bases with no gene match: 6. The CDR3 spans 13 residues. The CDR3 protein is CSAETSGSLTQYF. The CDR3 nucleotides are TGCAGTGCTGAAACTAGCGGGAGTCTGACCCAGTACTTC.

This clonotype was counted ten times or more. This sequence joins TRBV9 and TRBJ2-3; TRBD1 might be the D (5 bases). Germline CDR1 reads SGDLS; CDR2 reads YYNGEE. The CDR3 has 15 amino acids. V lost 2 bases and J 3 bases, leaving 13 bases between the germline ends. The CDR3 region is CASSVGQGGTDTQYF. CDR3 bases: TGTGCCAGCAGCGTGGGTCAGGGTGGGACAGATACGCAGTATTTT.

The table lists this clonotype with a few counts. This may arise from a read error, as a much more abundant clone is one base away. The CDR3 nucleotides read TGTGCCAGTTCCGGGACAGGCTGTTACAATGAGCAGTTCTTC. It codes for CASSGTGCYNEQFF. The V call is TRBV28, the J call TRBJ2-1; 8 nucleotides agree with TRBD1. Per germline, CDR1 MDHEN and CDR2 SYDVKM. CDR3 length equals 14 residues. V was clipped by 9 bases and J by 4 bases; unmatched bases: 8. The full variable domain, rest sourced from reference TRBV28 and TRBJ2-1, is DVKVTQSSRYLVKRTGEKVFLECVQDMDHENMFWYRQDPGLGLRLIYFSYDVKMKEKGDIPEGYSVSREKKERFSLILESASTNQTSMYLCASSGTGCYNEQFFGPGTRLTVL.

The chain couples TRBV9 to TRBJ2-2, with D perhaps matching TRBD2 (5 bases). CDR1 is SGDLS, CDR2 YYNGEE, per germline. The CDR3 sequence is 16 residues long. Trimming took off 1 base at V and 3 bases at J, with 13 bases between the two ends. The CDR3 loop is CASSVSPLGDTGELFF. The CDR3 region has the DNA TGTGCCAGCAGCGTATCTCCCCTCGGGGACACCGGGGAGCTGTTTTTT.

This clonotype occurred many times. The V gene is TRBV27, the J gene TRBJ2-1, with a tentative D call TRBD2 (6 bases). In germline, CDR1 is MNHEY, CDR2 SMNVEV (reference sequence). Deletions cut 3 bases from V and 1 base from J, with 16 bases between. This CDR3 is built from 17 residues. The CDR3 region has the DNA TGTGCCAGCAGTTTGGTTCTCGCGGGACGTTCCTACAATGAGCAGTTCTTC. This sequence encodes CASSLVLAGRSYNEQFF.

This clonotype was seen many times. This rearrangement joins TRBV20-1 to TRBJ2-3, with D maybe TRBD2 (5 bases). With 0 bases removed from V and 1 base from J, the gap between germline ends came to 11 bases. The V gene's germline CDR1 is DFQATT and CDR2 SNEGSKA (reference sequence). This CDR3 spans 15 amino acids. The DNA for the CDR3 is TGCAGTGCTAGAGATAGGCGTAGCGGCACAGATACGCAGTATTTT. Translated: CSARDRRSGTDTQYF.

Only a few counts were recorded for this clonotype. The rearrangement uses TRBV6-5 and TRBJ2-5, with a weak D call TRBD2 (5 bases). V gave up 2 bases and J gave up 4 bases, with 14 bases separating them. Germline CDR1 and CDR2: MNHEY and SVGAGI. The CDR3 consists of 15 residues. The CDR3 sequence: CASSYVGGRVETQYF. The CDR3 nucleotides read TGTGCCAGCAGTTACGTTGGCGGGCGGGTAGAGACCCAGTACTTC.

Many counts were recorded for this clonotype. The chain is built from TRBV3-1 and TRBJ2-3; no firm D call. Germline V gene lookup returns CDR1 LGHDT and CDR2 YNNKEL (reference sequence). Trimming took 4 bases from V and 5 from J, leaving 10 bases between them. CDR3 length: 13 amino acids. The CDR3 nucleotides are TGTGCCAGCAGCCTCGGAGTTTTAGATACGCAGTATTTT. It is translated as CASSLGVLDTQYF.

V gene TRBV5-6 combines with J gene TRBJ2-4; D remains unclear. The CDR3 is 14 residues long. Germline CDR1 and CDR2: SGHDT and YYEEEE. Trimming pared 3 bases from V and 0 bases from J, leaving 7 bases between. CDR3 bases: TGTGCCAGCAGCTCCGGAGAAGCCAAAAACATTCAGTACTTC. Amino acids: CASSSGEAKNIQYF. Complete variable domain (other parts from reference TRBV5-6 and TRBJ2-4): DAGVTQSPTHLIKTRGQQVTLRCSPKSGHDTVSWYQQALGQGPQFIFQYYEEEERQRGNFPDRFSGHQFPNYSSELNVNALLLGDSALYLCASSSGEAKNIQYFGAGTRLSVL.

This clonotype was counted between two and nine times. This sequence joins TRBV27 and TRBJ1-6, with D unresolved. Trimming removed 4 bases at V and 9 bases at J, with 16 bases between. This CDR3 is 15 amino acids long. Germline V gives CDR1 MNHEY, CDR2 SMNVEV (reference sequence). CDR3 sequence reads: CASSSSANPSSPLHF. CDR3 coding DNA: TGTGCCAGCAGTTCATCGGCCAACCCTAGTTCACCCCTCCACTTT.

The chain carries TRBV24-1 and TRBJ2-1; TRBD1 matches 8 bases. Unmatched junction bases numbered 13, after V lost 4 bases and J lost 9 bases. The germline gives CDR1 KGHDR, CDR2 SFDVKD. CDR3 size: 16 residues. The CDR3 region is CATSEMTGVGQGEQFF. As DNA, the CDR3 is TGTGCCACCAGTGAAATGACAGGGGTGGGGCAGGGTGAGCAGTTCTTC.

This clonotype was seen repeatedly, ten times or more. The V and J genes are TRBV27 and TRBJ2-3; 11 bases are a match to TRBD2. Germline V gene data show CDR1 as MNHEY and CDR2 as SMNVEV (reference sequence). The CDR3 length is 16 residues. After removal of 8 bases from V and 2 bases from J, the junction contained 9 bases not matched to a gene. The DNA of the CDR3 is TGTGCCAGCCGCGCCGGGACTAGCGGTTTCACAGATACGCAGTATTTT. Protein product: CASRAGTSGFTDTQYF.

The V gene is TRBV20-1, the J gene TRBJ2-5; D might be TRBD1 (6 bases). The ends were cut back, 4 bases at V and 2 bases at J, with 14 bases in the middle. CDR1 is DFQATT, CDR2 SNEGSKA, per germline (reference sequence). The CDR3 has 14 residues. The CDR3 spells CSAIPRDTQETQYF. CDR3 nucleotides: TGCAGTGCTATACCTCGGGACACTCAAGAGACCCAGTACTTC.

This clonotype appeared many times. V usage is TRBV20-1 and J usage is TRBJ2-3, with TRBD2 identical over 10 bases. Germline V gene lookup returns CDR1 DFQATT and CDR2 SNEGSKA (reference sequence). The CDR3 has 15 amino acids. V shed 6 bases and J 7 bases; nucleotides not matched to a gene: 13. The CDR3: CSAGGGLAGEYTQYF. CDR3 bases: TGCAGTGCCGGCGGAGGCCTAGCGGGAGAATATACGCAGTATTTT.